A selection of T cell receptor beta chains follows, all from one sample in a study of blood T cell repertoires in COVID-19. Profiling relied on immunoSEQ multiplex PCR, and the TCRdb table lists in-frame clones only, not all of them. The sample has some 270,000 clones, approximately 83% seen once; the top ten hold 9.5% to 11%. The sequenced sample consisted of peripheral blood. The receptors were sampled from a woman in her 70s with acute or convalescent COVID-19. The CDR3 runs from the conserved cysteine through the conserved F or W.

TRBV14 CASSPLDSQSRNTIYF
TRBV16 CASTPREGDSNQPQHF
TRBV12-3/TRBV12-4 CASSLVSGGEQYF
TRBV2 CASSEQGNTIYF
TRBV5-1 CASKKLANYEQYF
TRBV6-6 CASSYSASWNEQYF
TRBV5-1 CASSEDRGYEQYF
TRBV7-2 CASSRSGLVNEQFF
TRBV5-1 CASSLSGSKGETQYF
TRBV19 CASSNPGFGNTGELFF
TRBV3-1/TRBV3-2 CASSQVATSGGKNEQFF
TRBV3-1/TRBV3-2 CASSRDREAFF
TRBV18 CASSPGLRNEKLFF
TRBV19 CASKPLGGDEQYF
TRBV27 CASSWDRSSEKLFF
TRBV30 CAWSGQGPEQYF
TRBV7-8 CASIPVTSGETQYF
TRBV4-1 CASSQLGRGRFF
TRBV5-6 CASSLRQQVNTEAFF
TRBV6-5 CASSYSRRGKGEAFF
TRBV12-5 CASGLVLFQRGARQETQYF
TRBV3-1/TRBV3-2 CASNRAGANVLTF
TRBV6-5 CASRIKGAGYNEQFF
TRBV18 CASSPSLAGGQDTQYF
TRBV6-5 CASSYPVGGTEAFF
TRBV5-6 CASSPSDRVRSGNTIYF
TRBV11-2 CASRLAGGLGEQFF
TRBV6-6 CASSHHTGGAGSDEQFF
TRBV6-1 CASSEADRGDEQFF
TRBV3-1/TRBV3-2 CASSQDPRGQETQYF
TRBV5-8 CASSFSAGGRDEQFF
TRBV7-8 CASSFLGGASNQPQHF
TRBV19 CASSIRTGNGYTF
TRBV19 CASRPQGLNYGYTF
TRBV25-1 CASTQSDKNIQYF
TRBV5-6 CASRSTGTAYEQYF
TRBV28 CASRRARGATNEKLFF
TRBV18 CASSPGQPKNIQYF
TRBV28 CASSGDRPEAFF
TRBV19 CASASDRGQLTNEKLFF
TRBV5-8 CASSAESSGANVLTF
TRBV19 CASSIGGGSDTQYF
TRBV7-3 CASSLKAGKGYGYTF
TRBV11-2 CASSPKSGYGYTF
TRBV18 CASSPGGANQPQHF
TRBV6-5 CASGHRVGQPQHF
TRBV25-1 CASSANTPHTEAFF
TRBV10-3 CAINRGANNEQFF
TRBV6-5 CASSYSWRGYEQYF
TRBV9 CASSPRLAGSTDTQYF
TRBV7-8 CASSLQGIVRGYTF